This TCR beta chain is from a study of PD-1 blockade in classical Hodgkin lymphoma. Broader study findings: Baseline TCR diversity was reportedly lower in newly diagnosed patients than healthy donors. With respect to the repertoire differences, their causes, possibly disease activity or prior therapy, remain undefined.

Libraries were prepared by immunoSEQ multiplex PCR; TCRdb keeps only in-frame clonotypes and omits some of them. The table lists roughly 77,000 clones, 85% to 95% of them singletons. With regard to this clone: Its specificity is unknown.

Time point here: newly diagnosed, previously untreated cHL patient sample. Material: peripheral blood mononuclear cells (PBMCs). This clonotype was sampled from a human donor with classical Hodgkin lymphoma.

The CDR3 protein is CASSLSINTDRTYGYTF. For the CDR3, the DNA is TGTGCCAGCAGCCTCTCTATAAACACGGACAGGACCTATGGCTACACCTTC. The chain carries TRBV28 and TRBJ1-2; 7 nucleotides line up with TRBD1. Trimming took 6 bases from V and 4 from J; bases not matched to a gene: 17. This CDR3 has 17 amino acids. The germline gives CDR1 MDHEN, CDR2 SYDVKM.